This T cell receptor (beta chain) was observed in a study of STAT3 mutations in large granular lymphocyte leukemia. Study observations and caveats: At least one immunodominant TCR beta clonotype appeared in every T-cell large granular lymphocyte leukemia patient. Samples missed the first appearance of the clone. In some patients, a small highly pathogenic clone possibly went undetected. In about 30% of the 18 patients, new TCR clonotypes emerged after therapy.

Comments on this clone: Its antigen is still unknown.

Per germline, CDR1 KGHSH and CDR2 LQKENI. The V and J ends lost 2 bases and 3 bases, in that order; junction bases with no gene match: 10. CDR3 size: 17 residues. Generated by immunoSEQ multiplex PCR, the TCRdb table keeps only in-frame clones and is missing some. The sample contains tens of thousands of clones, less than 95% of which appear only once. Sequenced input: peripheral blood mononuclear cells. The TCR comes from a man aged 35 to 55 with T-cell large granular lymphocyte leukemia. Some clones in this sample may be carry-over from other donors' samples. This sequence joins TRBV18 and TRBJ1-2; 9 positions agree with TRBD1. This CDR3 reads CASSPWGQGGQDYGYTF. DNA for the CDR3: TGTGCCAGCTCACCATGGGGACAGGGAGGTCAAGACTATGGCTACACCTTC.